The rows below give T cell receptor beta chains drawn from one sample of a study of identical twins. TCRdb recomputed calls from the 5' RACE reads with MiXCR, one row per CDR3 protein. This table has a few hundred thousand distinct CDR3 sequences, approximately 10% appearing once. The sequencing sample was made of naive T cells sorted from blood. These receptors all come from a woman aged 50 to 65 in good health. Both conserved end residues are part of each CDR3. The D gene is left open where the match is weak. Only some rows state a clone size, as once, few, many or a class for expanded clones.

V	D	size	J	CDR3	DNA
TRBV12-3/TRBV12-4	.	many	TRBJ2-1	CASSLAGVEGFF	TGTGCCAGCAGTTTAGCCGGGGTAGAGGGGTTCTTC
TRBV6-5	.	.	TRBJ1-2	CASSKTGSGLHYTF	TGTGCCAGCAGCAAAACGGGGTCGGGGCTTCACTACACCTTC
TRBV5-4	.	.	TRBJ2-1	CASSHGLNEQFF	TGTGCCAGCAGCCACGGACTCAATGAGCAGTTCTTC
TRBV14	.	.	TRBJ1-3	CASSQVSGSSGNTIYF	TGTGCCAGCAGCCAAGTGAGTGGGAGCTCTGGAAACACCATATATTTT
TRBV6-1	TRBD1	few	TRBJ1-5	CASSEGQGEGQPQHF	TGTGCCAGCAGTGAAGGACAGGGGGAGGGCCAGCCCCAGCATTTT
TRBV20-1	TRBD1	few	TRBJ1-1	CSASRDRGRSTEAFF	TGCAGTGCTTCCCGGGACAGGGGGCGGAGCACTGAAGCTTTCTTT
TRBV11-1	TRBD2	few	TRBJ2-7	CASSLPSGKFYEQYF	TGTGCCAGCAGCTTACCTAGCGGGAAGTTCTACGAGCAGTACTTC
TRBV29-1	TRBD2	.	TRBJ2-1	CSVDGGGQFF	TGCAGCGTTGACGGGGGGGGGCAGTTCTTC
TRBV18	TRBD2	.	TRBJ2-2	CPSSPGASGANTGELFF	TGTCCCAGCTCACCAGGCGCTAGCGGGGCGAACACCGGGGAGCTGTTTTTT
TRBV2	.	many	TRBJ2-1	CASRPELSSYNEQFF	TGTGCCAGCAGACCAGAGCTGAGCTCCTACAATGAGCAGTTCTTC
TRBV20-1	.	few	TRBJ2-4	CSAPGGKNIQYF	TGCAGTGCCCCCGGGGGCAAAAACATTCAGTACTTC
TRBV7-9	.	.	TRBJ1-4	CASSLVGVSTNEKLFF	TGTGCCAGCAGCCTAGTCGGGGTGTCGACTAATGAAAAACTGTTTTTT
TRBV7-2	TRBD2	few	TRBJ2-2	CASSFTGGHTGELFF	TGTGCCAGCAGCTTCACGGGAGGGCACACCGGGGAGCTGTTTTTT
TRBV12-5	.	few	TRBJ1-4	CASGPHGATNEKLFF	TGTGCTAGTGGTCCGCACGGAGCAACTAATGAAAAACTGTTTTTT
TRBV9	.	.	TRBJ2-1	CASSMYASSYNEQFF	TGTGCCAGCAGCATGTACGCTAGCTCCTACAATGAGCAGTTCTTC
TRBV3-1	TRBD1	many	TRBJ1-1	CASSLGQGIRKAFF	TGTGCCAGCAGCCTTGGACAGGGAATCCGGAAAGCTTTCTTT
TRBV5-5	TRBD2	few	TRBJ2-1	CASSGGLANEQFF	TGTGCCAGCAGCGGGGGACTAGCCAATGAGCAGTTCTTC
TRBV5-1	.	.	TRBJ2-4	CASSLNTLAKNIQYF	TGCGCCAGCAGCCTCAATACGCTAGCCAAAAACATTCAGTACTTC
TRBV20-1	.	many	TRBJ1-2	CSARAGANYGYTF	TGCAGTGCTAGAGCGGGAGCGAACTATGGCTACACCTTC
TRBV12-3/TRBV12-4	TRBD2	few	TRBJ2-3	CASSSSSSGRVSDTQYF	TGTGCCAGCAGCTCCTCTTCTAGCGGGAGGGTGTCAGATACGCAGTATTTT
TRBV20-1	.	many	TRBJ2-3	CSVETLSTDTQYF	TGCAGTGTAGAGACTCTCAGCACAGATACGCAGTATTTT
TRBV12-3/TRBV12-4	.	.	TRBJ2-7	CASSPQLSSYEQYF	TGTGCCAGCAGCCCCCAACTGAGCTCCTACGAGCAGTACTTC
TRBV5-1	.	few	TRBJ2-3	CASSLGGDTDTQYF	TGCGCCAGCAGCTTGGGCGGGGACACAGATACGCAGTATTTT